This is a list of T cell receptor beta chains from one sample in a study. One entry per CDR3 protein, called by TCRdb with MiXCR from the 5' RACE reads. The sample yields roughly 44,000 distinct CDR3 sequences, roughly 27% seen once. Material: memory CD4+ T cells sorted from a lymph node. The receptors shown here come from a female donor with breast cancer. The CDR3 runs from the conserved cysteine through the conserved F or W. D genes are given only for firm matches. A clone size is listed for some rows: how often the clone was seen (once, few, many), or a class if it is expanded.

TGTGCCAGCAGTATACAGGGAACGGGCTCCTACAATGAGCAGTTCTTC,CASSIQGTGSYNEQFF,TRBV4-2,.,TRBJ2-1,.
TGCGCCAGCAGCCCGGGGACAGGGGGCTACCAAGAGACCCAGTACTTC,CASSPGTGGYQETQYF,TRBV5-1,.,TRBJ2-5,TRBD1
TGTGCCAGCAGCCCTCGGACTAGCGGGAGGTTGGGGGAGGATACGCAGTATTTT,CASSPRTSGRLGEDTQYF,TRBV7-8,few,TRBJ2-3,TRBD2
TGTGCCAGCAGCCCAGCCACGGACGCCGGCAATCCCTACGAGCAGTACTTC,CASSPATDAGNPYEQYF,TRBV7-9,.,TRBJ2-7,.
TGTGCCAGCAGCCAAGCCCAAAAGGGGGGACGGGGCGACGAGCAGTACTTC,CASSQAQKGGRGDEQYF,TRBV4-2,.,TRBJ2-7,.
TGTGCCATCTGTGATTCGGACAGGGGATATCAGCCCCAGCATTTT,CAICDSDRGYQPQHF,TRBV10-3,.,TRBJ1-5,TRBD1
TGCGCCAGCAGCGAAAATGGGCCCAACGGAGCTTTCTTT,CASSENGPNGAFF,TRBV5-1,.,TRBJ1-1,.
TGTGCCATCAGTGAGCCGGGTAACGCAGGTCGTGGAAAACTGTTTTTT,CAISEPGNAGRGKLFF,TRBV10-3,once,TRBJ1-4,.
TGTGCCAGCAGCGTAGGGGGGGGACGGGGAAATTCACCCCTCCACTTT,CASSVGGGRGNSPLHF,TRBV9,few,TRBJ1-6,.
TGCAGTGCTAGGAGCAGCGACAGGGTAGGGGGCGAGCAGTACTTC,CSARSSDRVGGEQYF,TRBV20-1,.,TRBJ2-7,TRBD1
TGTGCCAGCAGCTCAGACAGGGGGGAGCAGAAGTTCTTC,CASSSDRGEQKFF,TRBV7-3,medium-sized,TRBJ2-1,TRBD1
TGCGCCAGCAGCCAAGATGCTAGCGGGGGATGGGGCTACAATGAGCAGTTCTTC,CASSQDASGGWGYNEQFF,TRBV4-1,.,TRBJ2-1,TRBD2
TGCAGTGCTACCCGACTAGCGGGGAGCTCCTACGAGCAGTACTTC,CSATRLAGSSYEQYF,TRBV20-1,.,TRBJ2-7,TRBD2
TGTGCCAGCAGCACATCGGGGGCCGAGGGGACCGGGGAGCTGTTTTTT,CASSTSGAEGTGELFF,TRBV7-9,.,TRBJ2-2,.
TGCGCCAGCAGCTTTCCGGGACTAGCGGGGCTTAGCTCCTACAATGAGCAGTTCTTC,CASSFPGLAGLSSYNEQFF,TRBV5-1,.,TRBJ2-1,TRBD2
TGTGCCAGCAGACAAACGACAGGGAGGTACGAGCAGTACTTC,CASRQTTGRYEQYF,TRBV7-8,few,TRBJ2-7,.
TGTGCCAGTAGTATCCCCGGACTAGCCGGTTCGTACATTCAGTACTTC,CASSIPGLAGSYIQYF,TRBV19,few,TRBJ2-4,TRBD2
TGCAGTGCTAGAAATGCCACTCGGGACTACCAAGACACAGATACGCAGTATTTT,CSARNATRDYQDTDTQYF,TRBV20-1,many,TRBJ2-3,TRBD2
TGTGCCAGCAGCCAAGGGCACGGGAGGGGCTACAATGAGCAGTTCTTC,CASSQGHGRGYNEQFF,TRBV4-2,many,TRBJ2-1,TRBD2
TGCAGTGCCGTGGCTAGCGGGAGATCGGAGGATACGCAGTATTTT,CSAVASGRSEDTQYF,TRBV20-1,few,TRBJ2-3,TRBD2
TGCGCCAGCAGCCCCCGACTAGCGGGGATCCAAGAGACCCAGTACTTC,CASSPRLAGIQETQYF,TRBV4-1,few,TRBJ2-5,TRBD2
TGTGCCAGCAGCTTAGGGCAATCCAGGGAAGCTTTCTTT,CASSLGQSREAFF,TRBV7-9,many,TRBJ1-1,.
TGTGCCAGCAGCTTTGGTATGTCCTACGAGCAGTACTTC,CASSFGMSYEQYF,TRBV7-6,many,TRBJ2-7,.
TGTGCCAGCAGCCAAGCCGGGACAGGGTATGAGCAGTTCTTC,CASSQAGTGYEQFF,TRBV3-1,.,TRBJ2-1,TRBD1
TGTGCCAGCAGCGTCCTCCAGGACGGGGGCGAGCAGTACTTC,CASSVLQDGGEQYF,TRBV9,.,TRBJ2-7,.
TGTGCCAGCAGCTTAGCGCGAATCGGCACCGGGGAGCTGTTTTTT,CASSLARIGTGELFF,TRBV7-2,few,TRBJ2-2,.
TGCGCCAGCAGCCAAGATTTAGAACAGAGCTCCTACGAGCAGTACTTC,CASSQDLEQSSYEQYF,TRBV4-1,few,TRBJ2-7,.
TGTGCCAGCAGCCAAGACGTAGGGAGAACTGGGGCCAACGTCCTGACTTTC,CASSQDVGRTGANVLTF,TRBV4-2,few,TRBJ2-6,.
TGTGCCAGTACAGGGCGTGATTCCTACAATGAGCAGTTCTTC,CASTGRDSYNEQFF,TRBV9,few,TRBJ2-1,.
TGTGCCAGCAGCTCGACTAGCGGATCCTACAATGAGCAGTTCTTC,CASSSTSGSYNEQFF,TRBV7-3,.,TRBJ2-1,TRBD2
TGTGCCAGCAGCTACGACAGGGTCAATGAGCAGTTCTTC,CASSYDRVNEQFF,TRBV12-3/TRBV12-4,.,TRBJ2-1,TRBD1
TGTGCCAGCAGCCCAGAACGGGGGGGTCCCAATGAGCAGTTCTTC,CASSPERGGPNEQFF,TRBV7-2,.,TRBJ2-1,TRBD2
TGTGCCAGCAGCGTACAGGGGAACACCGGGGAGCTGTTTTTT,CASSVQGNTGELFF,TRBV9,.,TRBJ2-2,.
TGCAGTGCTAACCCGCTACTAGCGGGGGTGCCCACAGATACGCAGTATTTT,CSANPLLAGVPTDTQYF,TRBV20-1,.,TRBJ2-3,TRBD2
TGCGCCAGCAGCCCAAGCACGGGCTCTGGGGCCAACGTCCTGACTTTC,CASSPSTGSGANVLTF,TRBV5-1,once,TRBJ2-6,.
TGCGCCAGCAGACTATCTAGTGCCCAAGAGACCCAGTACTTC,CASRLSSAQETQYF,TRBV5-1,.,TRBJ2-5,.
TGTGCCAGCAGCCCCGGGACCTACAATGAGCAGTTCTTC,CASSPGTYNEQFF,TRBV7-6,.,TRBJ2-1,.
TGTGCCAGCAGCTTCGAGTTAAGCACCGGGGAGCTGTTTTTT,CASSFELSTGELFF,TRBV5-4,.,TRBJ2-2,.
TGTGCCAGCAGGGATGGACAGGGGGCGATCAATTCACCCCTCCACTTT,CASRDGQGAINSPLHF,TRBV2,.,TRBJ1-6,TRBD1
TGTGCCATCAGTGAGTCGATTAGCGGGAGGTCCGGGGAGCAGTTCTTC,CAISESISGRSGEQFF,TRBV10-3,.,TRBJ2-1,TRBD2
TGTGCCAGCAGCCGATTCCTAGGGACTGGACCCTACGAGCAGTACTTC,CASSRFLGTGPYEQYF,TRBV28,few,TRBJ2-7,.
TGCAGCGCGGGACAGGGGCCGGAGCAGTACTTC,CSAGQGPEQYF,TRBV29-1,.,TRBJ2-7,TRBD1
TGCGCCAGCAGCCAAGAGTTTGCGCAGGGAGCCTACGAGCAGTACTTC,CASSQEFAQGAYEQYF,TRBV4-1,many,TRBJ2-7,.
TGTGCCAGCAGCCGACTACAGGGAGCAAAACTGTTTTTT,CASSRLQGAKLFF,TRBV7-6,many,TRBJ1-4,.
TGTGCCATCAGTGAGGGCTGGGACCGACACACCGGGGAGCTGTTTTTT,CAISEGWDRHTGELFF,TRBV10-3,.,TRBJ2-2,.
TGTTCCAGCAGCTTTTTCAGCGGGACTTACAATGAGCAGTTCTTC,CSSSFFSGTYNEQFF,TRBV4-2,.,TRBJ2-1,TRBD2
TGTGCCAGCAGTCCTCATCTTACCGGGGCGCCCTATAATTCACCCCTCCACTTT,CASSPHLTGAPYNSPLHF,TRBV12-3/TRBV12-4,few,TRBJ1-6,.
TGTGCCAGCAGCGTAGCTGAGGACTCTGGGGCCAACGTCCTGACTTTC,CASSVAEDSGANVLTF,TRBV9,.,TRBJ2-6,.
TGTGCCAGCAGCCCGGACAGCGATCAGCCCCAGCATTTT,CASSPDSDQPQHF,TRBV7-9,.,TRBJ1-5,.
TGTGCCAGCAGTTTAATAGAGGATCAGCCCCAGCATTTT,CASSLIEDQPQHF,TRBV12-3/TRBV12-4,few,TRBJ1-5,.